The 8 T cell receptor beta chains listed next were all sequenced from one sample in a study of shared clonotypes between healthy human individuals. This table comes from immunoSEQ multiplex PCR, and its TCRdb copy is limited to in-frame clones, with some not included. In the table there are about 2.3 million clones, 80% to 95% of which are singletons. Sequenced: naive CD4+ T cells from PBMCs. Sample subset: CD45RA+ positively selected. Every receptor here comes from a man between 18 and 29 years old in good health. Some clones in this sample may be carry-over from other donors' samples.

This chain links TRBV6-5 with TRBJ2-3; no definite D call. Germline V CDR1 and CDR2: MNHEY, SVGAGI. The V end lost 5 bases, the J end lost 2 bases, and 11 bases lay between the germline ends. The CDR3 is 14 residues long. The CDR3: CASSNGLLTDTQYF. The CDR3 coding sequence is TGTGCCAGCAGTAACGGATTACTCACAGATACGCAGTATTTT.

The J gene is TRBJ2-7, the V gene TRBV28; D perhaps matches TRBD2 (5 bases). The CDR3 loop spans 13 amino acids. CDR1 and CDR2 from the germline V gene are MDHEN and SYDVKM. Trimming stripped 2 bases from V and 6 bases from J, with 11 bases between. CDR3 amino acids: CASSLIRGGEQYF. As DNA, the CDR3 is TGTGCCAGCAGTTTAATTCGTGGAGGCGAGCAGTACTTC. Supplemented by reference TRBV28 and TRBJ2-7, the full variable domain reads DVKVTQSSRYLVKRTGEKVFLECVQDMDHENMFWYRQDPGLGLRLIYFSYDVKMKEKGDIPEGYSVSREKKERFSLILESASTNQTSMYLCASSLIRGGEQYFGPGTRLTVT.

The V call is TRBV30, the J call TRBJ2-2; possibly TRBD2 for D (5 bases). CDR1 is GTSNPN and CDR2 is SVGIG in the germline V gene (reference sequence). Trimming took off 0 bases at V and 5 bases at J, with 7 bases between the two ends. This CDR3 comprises 13 residues. The CDR3 nucleotides are TGTGCCTGGAGTGTAACGGGGACCGGGGAGCTGTTTTTT. Its translation is CAWSVTGTGELFF.

V is TRBV7-2 and J is TRBJ1-5, with unresolved D. V lost 5 bases and J 10 bases, leaving 15 bases between the germline ends. This CDR3 contains 13 residues. The germline CDR1 and CDR2 sequences are SGHTA and FQGNSA. Here the CDR3 DNA reads TGTGCCAGCAGCGAGACGCGTTACCAACCCCAGCATTTT. This sequence encodes CASSETRYQPQHF.

This chain's CDR3 is CASSENRNTIYF. For the CDR3, the DNA is TGTGCCAGCAGCGAGAACCGGAACACCATATATTTT. This chain links TRBV13 with TRBJ1-3; D uncertain. Trimming took 5 bases from V and 7 from J, leaving 9 bases between them. This CDR3 is built from 12 residues. Germline V gives CDR1 PRHDT, CDR2 FYEKMQ (reference sequence).

The rearrangement uses TRBV7-2 and TRBJ1-1, with 9 bases fitting TRBD1. Germline CDR1 and CDR2: SGHTA and FQGNSA. The V and J ends lost 0 bases and 10 bases, in that order; junction bases with no gene match: 12. The CDR3 extends over 16 amino acids. This CDR3 is CASSLASTGGSLAAFF. The DNA of the CDR3 is TGTGCCAGCAGCTTAGCGTCAACAGGGGGCTCTTTGGCAGCTTTCTTT.

V gene TRBV7-9 combines with J gene TRBJ1-5; D remains unclear. Trimming shortened V by 3 bases and J by 3 bases, and 6 bases separated the two germline ends. This CDR3 region has 13 residues. Per germline, CDR1 SEHNR and CDR2 FQNEAQ (reference sequence). The DNA of the CDR3 is TGTGCCAGCAGCTTGGACGCCAATCAGCCCCAGCATTTT. Translated, it gives CASSLDANQPQHF.

The rearrangement links TRBV5-1 to TRBJ2-7; D might be TRBD1 (6 bases). Trimming cost V 3 bases and J 2 bases, with 18 bases left between them. CDR1 is SGHRS and CDR2 is YFSETQ in the germline V gene. The length of the CDR3 is 16 residues. CDR3 nucleotide sequence: TGCGCCAGCAGCTCCGGACAGCCCCTAGCCGCCTACGAGCAGTACTTC. Translation gives CASSSGQPLAAYEQYF. Looking up the rest from reference TRBV5-1 and TRBJ2-7 gives the full variable domain: KAGVTQTPRYLIKTRGQQVTLSCSPISGHRSVSWYQQTPGQGLQFLFEYFSETQRNKGNFPGRFSGRQFSNSRSEMNVSTLELGDSALYLCASSSGQPLAAYEQYFGPGTRLTVT.